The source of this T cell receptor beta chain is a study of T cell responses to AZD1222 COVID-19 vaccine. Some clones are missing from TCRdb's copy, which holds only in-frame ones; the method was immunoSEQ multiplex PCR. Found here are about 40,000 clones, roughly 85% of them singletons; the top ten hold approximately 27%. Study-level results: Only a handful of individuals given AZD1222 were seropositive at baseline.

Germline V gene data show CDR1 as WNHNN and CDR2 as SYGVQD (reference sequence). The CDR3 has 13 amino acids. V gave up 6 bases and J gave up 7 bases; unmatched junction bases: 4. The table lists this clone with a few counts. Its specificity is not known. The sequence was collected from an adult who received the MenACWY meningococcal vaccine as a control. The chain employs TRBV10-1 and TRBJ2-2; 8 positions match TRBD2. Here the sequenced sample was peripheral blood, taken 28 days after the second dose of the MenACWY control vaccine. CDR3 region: CASSAGGNGELFF. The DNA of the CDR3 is TGCGCCAGCAGCGCGGGGGGCAACGGGGAGCTGTTTTTT.